Listed here are 18 T cell receptor beta chains from one sample, sequenced in a study of T-cell reconstitution after alpha-beta-depleted transplantation in children. The TCRbeta library incorporated unique molecular identifiers. TCRdb re-analysed the PCR reads in MiXCR, keeping a single row per CDR3 protein. The sample yields approximately 1,000,000 distinct CDR3 sequences, around 30% seen once. Sequenced material: PBMCs, mostly from graft donor cells, taken 360 days after TCRalphabeta/CD19-depleted stem cell transplant. These TCRs come from a boy less than two years old who had a stem cell transplant for SCID, so the T cells may come from the graft donor.

This chain joins TRBV4-1 and TRBJ2-5, with D perhaps being TRBD1 or TRBD2 (6 bases each). Germline V lookup: CDR1 MGHRA, CDR2 YSYEKL. This CDR3 is 18 amino acids long. Trimming took off 0 bases at V and 7 bases at J, with 24 bases between the two ends. The CDR3 region has the DNA TGCGCCAGCAGCCAAGATCAGGGGACACCCGGGGACGGGGGGACCCAGTACTTC. As protein: CASSQDQGTPGDGGTQYF.

This chain uses TRBV12-3 or TRBV12-4 with TRBJ2-3; D ambiguous. CDR3 length: 14 residues. V was clipped by 6 bases and J by 2 bases, with 12 bases between them. The CDR3 here is CASRSGAYTDTQYF. DNA of the CDR3: TGTGCCAGCAGGTCGGGCGCGTACACAGATACGCAGTATTTT.

This clonotype was picked up one time. The J gene is TRBJ2-3, the V gene TRBV10-3; D gene unclear. V was cut by 3 bases and J by 8 bases, with 9 bases left in between. The CDR3 is 12 residues long. CDR1 ENHRY and CDR2 SYGVKD come from the germline V gene. CDR3 in amino acids: CAISDSSGTQYF. The CDR3 DNA follows: TGTGCCATCAGTGACTCGTCTGGTACGCAGTATTTT.

The chain has TRBV15 and TRBJ2-1; 7 bases match TRBD1. The CDR3 runs 14 residues. The J segment lost 9 bases and the V segment lost 9 bases, leaving 14 bases of the junction unmatched. The V gene's germline CDR1 is LNHNV and CDR2 YYDKDF (reference sequence). The CDR3 protein is CATSQGVIGGEQFF. CDR3 DNA sequence: TGTGCCACTTCTCAGGGGGTAATTGGCGGTGAGCAGTTCTTC.

This clonotype was observed a few times. The chain employs TRBV11-2 and TRBJ2-3; TRBD2 aligns across 7 bases. The CDR3 loop spans 18 amino acids. CDR1 is SGHAT and CDR2 is FQNNGV in the germline V gene. J was trimmed by 5 bases and V by 2 bases; bases with no gene match: 16. CDR3 coding DNA: TGTGCCAGCAGCTTAATATCACCTGGGCGGGGGTCCTTAGATACGCAGTATTTT. It specifies CASSLISPGRGSLDTQYF.

In this sample, this clonotype turned up a few times. This chain uses TRBV14 with TRBJ1-1; no definite D call. The V end was cut by 4 bases, the J end by 0 bases, with 12 bases between. CDR3 length: 15 amino acids. Germline V gene lookup returns CDR1 SGHDN and CDR2 FVKESK. The DNA of the CDR3 is TGTGCCAGCAGCCGCAACGGACGGTTGAACACTGAAGCTTTCTTT. Amino acid sequence: CASSRNGRLNTEAFF.

The rearrangement uses TRBV27 and TRBJ2-2; 11 nucleotides agree with TRBD2. The CDR3 is made up of 14 amino acids. V trimming: 8 bases; J trimming: 6 bases; junction bases outside the gene matches: 5. The germline V gene encodes CDR1 MNHEY and CDR2 SMNVEV (reference sequence). CDR3 region: CASLKLAGAGELFF. The CDR3 DNA follows: TGTGCCAGCTTGAAACTAGCGGGGGCCGGGGAGCTGTTTTTT.

CDR3 residues: CATSDLKHRGFQETQYF. The CDR3 bases are TGTGCCACCAGTGATTTGAAGCACAGGGGTTTCCAAGAGACCCAGTACTTC. V is TRBV24-1 and J is TRBJ2-5; 7 nucleotides line up with TRBD1. The CDR3 contains 17 residues. Germline V gene sequence: CDR1 KGHDR, CDR2 SFDVKD. V shed 0 bases and J 1 base; nucleotides not matched to a gene: 7.

This chain joins TRBV12-3 or TRBV12-4 and TRBJ2-1; D ambiguous. CDR3 length equals 12 residues. Trimming removed 6 bases at V and 7 bases at J, with 10 bases between. The CDR3 DNA sequence: TGTGCCAGCAGGATAAATCGGAATGAGCAGTTCTTC. Its translation: CASRINRNEQFF.

The chain has TRBV6-2 or TRBV6-3 and TRBJ1-1, with 8 nucleotides matching TRBD1. The CDR3 sequence is 14 residues long. The germline CDR1 and CDR2 sequences are MNHEY and SVGEGT. J was trimmed by 10 bases and V by 7 bases; bases with no gene match: 14. CDR3 residues: CASNVLSGTGRAFF. DNA of the CDR3: TGTGCCAGCAACGTACTATCCGGGACAGGTAGAGCTTTCTTT.

This clonotype was detected ten times or more. This sequence joins TRBV7-9 and TRBJ2-7; D gene ambiguous. The V end was cut by 5 bases, the J end by 4 bases, with 6 bases between. The CDR3 extends over 11 amino acids. Germline CDR1 SEHNR, CDR2 FQNEAQ (reference sequence). This CDR3 reads CASSMSYEQYF. The CDR3 DNA reads TGTGCCAGCAGCATGAGTTACGAGCAGTACTTC.

The chain carries TRBV5-1 and TRBJ2-6; possibly TRBD2 for D (5 bases). The CDR3 is made up of 16 amino acids. Germline values: CDR1 SGHRS, CDR2 YFSETQ. V shed 3 bases and J shed 0 bases, with 10 bases lying between them. The CDR3 spells CASSWRGSSGANVLTF. Written as DNA, the CDR3 is TGCGCCAGCAGCTGGAGAGGGAGCTCTGGGGCCAACGTCCTGACTTTC.

The chain recombines TRBV5-1 with TRBJ1-5, with D possibly matching TRBD1 (5 bases). V dropped 1 base and J dropped 1 base, with 9 bases sitting between them. Germline lookup yields CDR1 SGHRS and CDR2 YFSETQ. The CDR3 sequence is 15 residues long. CDR3 sequence reads: CASSLIGGSNQPQHF. Written as DNA, the CDR3 is TGCGCCAGCAGCTTGATTGGGGGAAGCAATCAGCCCCAGCATTTT.

This clonotype was detected a few times. At one end, the junction sequence differs from germline, possibly due to a read error. As DNA, the CDR3 is TGCAGCGTTGAATCTGGAAGCACCATATATTTT. It codes for CSVESGSTIYF. The chain combines TRBV29-1 with TRBJ1-3; D unresolved. The CDR3 has 11 amino acids. Germline V lookup: CDR1 SQVTM, CDR2 ANQGSEA.

This clonotype appeared once. V usage is TRBV11-1 and J usage is TRBJ2-1; D is ambiguous. Germline V gene sequence: CDR1 SGHAT, CDR2 FQDESV (reference sequence). The length of the CDR3 is 15 residues. The V gene lost 4 bases and the J gene lost 6 bases, with 16 bases spanning the gap. CDR3 DNA: TGTGCCAGCAGCTCCCCCGGACCTTCCCTCAATGAGCAGTTCTTC. Its translation is CASSSPGPSLNEQFF.

This chain connects TRBV7-2 to TRBJ2-7, with D unclear. V was cut by 0 bases and J by 2 bases, with 11 bases left in between. Germline loops: CDR1 SGHTA, CDR2 FQGNSA. This CDR3 region has 15 residues. Here the CDR3 DNA reads TGTGCCAGCAGCTTAGCGCAACAGATAACCTACGAGCAGTACTTC. Protein sequence: CASSLAQQITYEQYF.

V is TRBV27 and J is TRBJ1-2, with no clear D. The ends were cut back, 2 bases at V and 4 bases at J, with 8 bases in the middle. Germline loops: CDR1 MNHEY, CDR2 SMNVEV (reference sequence). The CDR3 has 13 residues. The CDR3: CASSLTASYGYTF. The DNA for the CDR3 is TGTGCCAGCAGTTTAACCGCGAGCTATGGCTACACCTTC.

The chain recombines TRBV29-1 with TRBJ2-7; perhaps TRBD1 as D (5 bases). The CDR3 length is 15 residues. Trimming left V 0 bases short and J 1 base short, with 13 bases between. CDR1 and CDR2 (germline): SQVTM, ANQGSEA. The CDR3 loop is CSVEEKAGFSYEQYF. The CDR3 DNA follows: TGCAGCGTTGAAGAGAAGGCAGGGTTTTCCTACGAGCAGTACTTC.